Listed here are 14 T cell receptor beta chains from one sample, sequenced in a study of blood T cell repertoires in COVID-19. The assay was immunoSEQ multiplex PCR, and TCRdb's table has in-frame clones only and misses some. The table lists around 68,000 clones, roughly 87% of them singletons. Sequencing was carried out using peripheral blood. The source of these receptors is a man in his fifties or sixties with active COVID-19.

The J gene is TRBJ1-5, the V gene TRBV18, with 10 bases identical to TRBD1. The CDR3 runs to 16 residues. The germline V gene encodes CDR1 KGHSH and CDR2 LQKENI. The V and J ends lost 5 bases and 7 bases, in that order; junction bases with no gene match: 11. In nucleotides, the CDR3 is TGTGCCAGCTCAAGTTCCGGGACAGGGGCGGGACAGCCCCAGCATTTT. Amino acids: CASSSSGTGAGQPQHF.

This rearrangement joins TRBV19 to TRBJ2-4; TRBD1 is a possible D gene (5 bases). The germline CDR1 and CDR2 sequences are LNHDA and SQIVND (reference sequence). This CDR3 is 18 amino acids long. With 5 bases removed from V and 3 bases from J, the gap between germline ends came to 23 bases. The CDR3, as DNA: TGTGCCAGTAGTCTGGCAGGGCCCCCTTTGCAAGGCAAAAACATTCAGTACTTC. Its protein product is CASSLAGPPLQGKNIQYF.

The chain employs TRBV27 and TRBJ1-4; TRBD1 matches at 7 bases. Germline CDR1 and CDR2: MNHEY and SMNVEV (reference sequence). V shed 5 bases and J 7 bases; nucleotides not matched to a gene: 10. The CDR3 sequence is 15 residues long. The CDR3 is CASSPTDRDREKLFF. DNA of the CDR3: TGTGCCAGCAGTCCCACTGACAGGGATCGTGAAAAACTGTTTTTT.

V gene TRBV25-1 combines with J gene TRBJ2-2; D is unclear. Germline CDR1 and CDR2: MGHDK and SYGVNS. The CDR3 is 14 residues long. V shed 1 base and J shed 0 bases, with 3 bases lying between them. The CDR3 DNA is TGTGCCAGCAGTGAATCATCGAACACCGGGGAGCTGTTTTTT. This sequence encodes CASSESSNTGELFF.

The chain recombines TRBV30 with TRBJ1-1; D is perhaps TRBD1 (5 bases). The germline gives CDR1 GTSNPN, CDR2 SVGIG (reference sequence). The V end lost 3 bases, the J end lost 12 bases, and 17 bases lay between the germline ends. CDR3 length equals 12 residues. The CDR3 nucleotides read TGTGCCTGGAGAGCGACAGCAAGCAAGACTTTCTTT. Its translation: CAWRATASKTFF.

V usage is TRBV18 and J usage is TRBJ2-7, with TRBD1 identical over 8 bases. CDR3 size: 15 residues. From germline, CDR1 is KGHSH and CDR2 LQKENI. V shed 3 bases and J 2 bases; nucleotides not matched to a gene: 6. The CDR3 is CASSPPGQATYEQYF. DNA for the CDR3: TGTGCCAGCTCACCCCCGGGACAGGCAACCTACGAGCAGTACTTC.

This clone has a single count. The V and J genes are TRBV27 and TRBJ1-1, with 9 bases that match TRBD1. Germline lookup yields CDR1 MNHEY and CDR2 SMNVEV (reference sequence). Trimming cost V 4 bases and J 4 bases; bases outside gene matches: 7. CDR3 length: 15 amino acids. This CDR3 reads CASSSLQGAVTEAFF. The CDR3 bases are TGTGCCAGCAGTTCCCTACAGGGGGCGGTCACTGAAGCTTTCTTT.

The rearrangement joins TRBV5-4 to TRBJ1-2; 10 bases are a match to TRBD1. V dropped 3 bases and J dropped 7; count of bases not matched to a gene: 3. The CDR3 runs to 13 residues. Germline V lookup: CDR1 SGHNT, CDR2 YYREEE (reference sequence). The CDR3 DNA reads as TGTGCCAGCAGCTCTGACAGGGGGCGTGGCTACACCTTC. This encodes CASSSDRGRGYTF.

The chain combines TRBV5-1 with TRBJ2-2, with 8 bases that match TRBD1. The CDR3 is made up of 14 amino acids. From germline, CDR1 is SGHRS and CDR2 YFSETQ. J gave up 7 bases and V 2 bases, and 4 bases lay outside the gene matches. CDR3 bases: TGCGCCAGCAGCTTACAACAGGGGGACGGGGAGCTGTTTTTT. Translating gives CASSLQQGDGELFF. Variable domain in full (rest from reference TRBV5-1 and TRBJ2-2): KAGVTQTPRYLIKTRGQQVTLSCSPISGHRSVSWYQQTPGQGLQFLFEYFSETQRNKGNFPGRFSGRQFSNSRSEMNVSTLELGDSALYLCASSLQQGDGELFFGEGSRLTVL.

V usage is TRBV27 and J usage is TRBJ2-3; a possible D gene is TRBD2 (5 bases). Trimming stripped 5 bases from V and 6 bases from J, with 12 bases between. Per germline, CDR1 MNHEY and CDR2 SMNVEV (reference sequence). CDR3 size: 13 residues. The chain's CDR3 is CASSTTSEDTQYF. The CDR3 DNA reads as TGTGCCAGCAGTACTACTAGTGAGGATACGCAGTATTTT.

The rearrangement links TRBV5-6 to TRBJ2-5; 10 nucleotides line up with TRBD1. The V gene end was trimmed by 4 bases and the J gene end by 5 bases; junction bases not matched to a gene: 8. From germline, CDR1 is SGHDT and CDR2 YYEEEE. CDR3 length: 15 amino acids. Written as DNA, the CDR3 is TGTGCCAGCAGCATACCGACAGGGGGCTTGGAGACCCAGTACTTC. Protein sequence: CASSIPTGGLETQYF.

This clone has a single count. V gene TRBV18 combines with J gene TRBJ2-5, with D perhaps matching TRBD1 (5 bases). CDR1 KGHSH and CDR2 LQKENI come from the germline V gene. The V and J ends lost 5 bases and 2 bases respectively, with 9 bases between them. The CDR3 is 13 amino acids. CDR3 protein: CASSGQGQETQYF. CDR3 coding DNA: TGTGCCAGCTCAGGCCAGGGTCAAGAGACCCAGTACTTC. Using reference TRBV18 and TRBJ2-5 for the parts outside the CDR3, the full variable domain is NAGVMQNPRHLVRRRGQEARLRCSPMKGHSHVYWYRQLPEEGLKFMVYLQKENIIDESGMPKERFSAEFPKEGPSILRIQQVVRGDSAAYFCASSGQGQETQYFGPGTRLLVL.

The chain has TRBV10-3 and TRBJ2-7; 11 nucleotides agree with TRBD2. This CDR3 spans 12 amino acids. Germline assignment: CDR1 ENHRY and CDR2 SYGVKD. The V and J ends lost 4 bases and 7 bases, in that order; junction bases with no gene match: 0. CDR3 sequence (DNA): TGTGCCATCAGTGGACTAGCGGGGGAGCAGTACTTC. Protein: CAISGLAGEQYF.

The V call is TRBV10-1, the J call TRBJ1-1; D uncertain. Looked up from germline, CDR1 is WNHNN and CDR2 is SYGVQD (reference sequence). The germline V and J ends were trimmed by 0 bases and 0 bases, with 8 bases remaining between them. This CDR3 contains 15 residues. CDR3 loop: CASSESAVMNTEAFF. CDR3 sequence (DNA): TGCGCCAGCAGTGAGTCCGCAGTTATGAACACTGAAGCTTTCTTT.